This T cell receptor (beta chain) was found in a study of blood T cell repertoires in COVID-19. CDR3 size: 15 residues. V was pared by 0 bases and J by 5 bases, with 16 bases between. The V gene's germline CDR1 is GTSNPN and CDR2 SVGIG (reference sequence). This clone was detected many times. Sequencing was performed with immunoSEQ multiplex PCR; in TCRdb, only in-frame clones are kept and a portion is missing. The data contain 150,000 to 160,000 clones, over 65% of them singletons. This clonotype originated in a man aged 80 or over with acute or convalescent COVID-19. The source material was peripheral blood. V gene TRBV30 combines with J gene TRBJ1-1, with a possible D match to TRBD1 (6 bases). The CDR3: CAWSVIGGGGTEAFF. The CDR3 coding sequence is TGTGCCTGGAGTGTAATCGGGGGGGGCGGGACTGAAGCTTTCTTT.